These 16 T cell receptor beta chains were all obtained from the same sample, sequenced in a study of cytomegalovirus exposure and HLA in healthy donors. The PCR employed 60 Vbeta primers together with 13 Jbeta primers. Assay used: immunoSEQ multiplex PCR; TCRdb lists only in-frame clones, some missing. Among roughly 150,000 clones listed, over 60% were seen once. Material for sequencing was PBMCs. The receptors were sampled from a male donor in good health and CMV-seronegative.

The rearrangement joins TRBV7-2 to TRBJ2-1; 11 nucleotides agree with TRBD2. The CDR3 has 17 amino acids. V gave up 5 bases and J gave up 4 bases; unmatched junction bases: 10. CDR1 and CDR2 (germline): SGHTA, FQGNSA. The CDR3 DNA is TGTGCCAGCAGCCAGACTAGCGGGGACCCAACTTACAATGAGCAGTTCTTC. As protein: CASSQTSGDPTYNEQFF.

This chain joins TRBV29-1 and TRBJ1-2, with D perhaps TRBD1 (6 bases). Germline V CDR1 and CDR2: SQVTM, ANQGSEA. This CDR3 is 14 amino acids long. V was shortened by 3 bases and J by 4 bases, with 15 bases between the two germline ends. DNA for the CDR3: TGCAGCGTTGATGGCGCAGGGGCGATCTATGGCTACACCTTC. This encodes CSVDGAGAIYGYTF.

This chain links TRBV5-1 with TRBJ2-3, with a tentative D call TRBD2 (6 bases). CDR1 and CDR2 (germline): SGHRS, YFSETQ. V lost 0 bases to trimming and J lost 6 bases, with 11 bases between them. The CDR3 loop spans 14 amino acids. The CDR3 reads CASSLGRRGDTQYF. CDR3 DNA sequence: TGCGCCAGCAGCTTGGGGCGTCGGGGGGATACGCAGTATTTT.

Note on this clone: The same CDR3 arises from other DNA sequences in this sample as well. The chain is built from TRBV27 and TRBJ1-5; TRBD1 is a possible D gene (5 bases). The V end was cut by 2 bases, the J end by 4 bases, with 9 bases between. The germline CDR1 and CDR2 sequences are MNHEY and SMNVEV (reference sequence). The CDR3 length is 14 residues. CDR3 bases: TGTGCCAGCAGTTTAGTGGGGGGTAATCAGCCCCAGCATTTT. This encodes CASSLVGGNQPQHF.

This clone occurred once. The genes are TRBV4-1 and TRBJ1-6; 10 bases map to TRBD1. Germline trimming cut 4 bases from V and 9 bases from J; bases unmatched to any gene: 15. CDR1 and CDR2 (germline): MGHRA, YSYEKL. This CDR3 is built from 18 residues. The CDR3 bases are TGCGCCAGCAGCCCAACGAAACAGGCGTGGGACAGGGGTTCACCCCTCCACTTT. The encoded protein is CASSPTKQAWDRGSPLHF.

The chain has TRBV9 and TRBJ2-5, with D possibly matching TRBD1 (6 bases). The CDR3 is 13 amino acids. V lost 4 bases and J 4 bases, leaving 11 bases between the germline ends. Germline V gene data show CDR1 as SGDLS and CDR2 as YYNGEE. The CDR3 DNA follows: TGTGCCAGCAGCCCACAGGGCCCAGAGACCCAGTACTTC. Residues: CASSPQGPETQYF. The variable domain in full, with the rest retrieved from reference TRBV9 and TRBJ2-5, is DSGVTQTPKHLITATGQRVTLRCSPRSGDLSVYWYQQSLDQGLQFLIQYYNGEERAKGNILERFSAQQFPDLHSELNLSSLELGDSALYFCASSPQGPETQYFGPGTRLLVL.

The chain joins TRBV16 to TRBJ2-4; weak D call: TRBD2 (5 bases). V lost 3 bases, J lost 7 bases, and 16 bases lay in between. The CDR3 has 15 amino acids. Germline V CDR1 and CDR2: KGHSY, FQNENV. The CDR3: CASSHAIPRVNIQYF. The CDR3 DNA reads TGTGCCAGCAGCCATGCCATCCCGCGGGTGAACATTCAGTACTTC. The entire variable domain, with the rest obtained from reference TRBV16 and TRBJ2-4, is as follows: GEEVAQTPKHLVRGEGQKAKLYCAPIKGHSYVFWYQQVLKNEFKFLISFQNENVFDETGMPKERFSAKCLPNSPCSLEIQATKLEDSAVYFCASSHAIPRVNIQYFGAGTRLSVL.

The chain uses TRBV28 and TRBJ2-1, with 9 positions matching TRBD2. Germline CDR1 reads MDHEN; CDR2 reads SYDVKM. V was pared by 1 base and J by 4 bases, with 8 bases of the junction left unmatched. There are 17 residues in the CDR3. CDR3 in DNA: TGTGCCAGCAGTTTATCGTTAGGAGCGGGGGGATACAATGAGCAGTTCTTC. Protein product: CASSLSLGAGGYNEQFF.

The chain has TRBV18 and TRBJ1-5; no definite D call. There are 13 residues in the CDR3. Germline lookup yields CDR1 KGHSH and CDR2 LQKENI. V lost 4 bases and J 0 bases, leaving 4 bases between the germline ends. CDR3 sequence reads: CASSLDSNQPQHF. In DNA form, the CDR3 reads TGTGCCAGCTCACTAGATAGCAATCAGCCCCAGCATTTT.

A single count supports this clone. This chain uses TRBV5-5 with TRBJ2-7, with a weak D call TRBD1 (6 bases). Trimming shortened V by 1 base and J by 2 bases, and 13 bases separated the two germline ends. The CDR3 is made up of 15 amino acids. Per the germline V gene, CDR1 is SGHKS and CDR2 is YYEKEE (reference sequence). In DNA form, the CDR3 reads TGTGCCAGCAGCTTGCGCAGGGGCGACACCTACGAGCAGTACTTC. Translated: CASSLRRGDTYEQYF.

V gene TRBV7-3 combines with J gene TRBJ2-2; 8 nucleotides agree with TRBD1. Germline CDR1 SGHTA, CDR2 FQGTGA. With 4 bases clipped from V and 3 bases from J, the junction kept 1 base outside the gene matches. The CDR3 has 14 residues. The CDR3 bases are TGTGCCAGCAGCTCAGGGGGCGACACCGGGGAGCTGTTTTTT. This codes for CASSSGGDTGELFF.

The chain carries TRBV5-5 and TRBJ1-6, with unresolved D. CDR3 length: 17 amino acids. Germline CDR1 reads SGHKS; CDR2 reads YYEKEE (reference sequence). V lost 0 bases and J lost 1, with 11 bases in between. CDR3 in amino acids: CASSLVVGSSYNSPLHF. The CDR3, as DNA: TGTGCCAGCAGCTTGGTCGTGGGCAGTTCCTATAATTCACCCCTCCACTTT.

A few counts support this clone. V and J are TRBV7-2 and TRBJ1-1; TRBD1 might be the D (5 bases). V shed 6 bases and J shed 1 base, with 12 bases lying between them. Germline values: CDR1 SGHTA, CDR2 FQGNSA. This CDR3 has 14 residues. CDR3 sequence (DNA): TGTGCCAGCAGTCGACAGTTAAGGAACACTGAAGCTTTCTTT. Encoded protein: CASSRQLRNTEAFF.

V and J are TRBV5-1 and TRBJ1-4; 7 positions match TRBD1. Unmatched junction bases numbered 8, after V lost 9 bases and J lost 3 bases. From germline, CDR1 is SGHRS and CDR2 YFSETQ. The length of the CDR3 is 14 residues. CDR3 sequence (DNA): TGCGCCACCTCGCCGGGACAGCCTAATGAAAAACTGTTTTTT. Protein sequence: CATSPGQPNEKLFF.

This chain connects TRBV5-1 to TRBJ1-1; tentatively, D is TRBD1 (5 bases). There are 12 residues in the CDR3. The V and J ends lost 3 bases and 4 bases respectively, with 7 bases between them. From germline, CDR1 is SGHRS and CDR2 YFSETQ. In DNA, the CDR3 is TGCGCCAGCAGCTCCAGGGCCACTGAAGCTTTCTTT. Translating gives CASSSRATEAFF.

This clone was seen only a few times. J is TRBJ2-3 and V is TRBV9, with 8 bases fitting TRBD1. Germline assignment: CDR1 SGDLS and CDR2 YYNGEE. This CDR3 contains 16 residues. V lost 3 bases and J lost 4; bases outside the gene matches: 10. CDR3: CASSASDREYSDTQYF. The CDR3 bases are TGTGCCAGCAGCGCCTCGGACAGGGAATACTCAGATACGCAGTATTTT.